This is a list of T cell receptor beta chains from one sample in a study of T cell responses to AZD1222 COVID-19 vaccine. Sequencing used immunoSEQ multiplex PCR; TCRdb keeps in-frame clones, though not all of them. The top ten clones hold about an eighth of a sample with around 75,000 clones, 85% of them seen once. The sequencing used peripheral blood, collected on day 0 of AZD1222 vaccination. These receptors were collected from an adult in good health. Each CDR3 is given with its conserved first and last residue. D genes are given only for firm matches. Expanded clones get a size class; other rows say once, few or many, or leave the size out.

v_gene: TRBV11-2
j_gene: TRBJ2-4
d_gene: TRBD1
abundance: NA
CDR3aa: CASTPGQGIQYF
CDR3nt: TGTGCCAGTACTCCGGGACAGGGCATTCAGTACTTC

v_gene: TRBV4-1
j_gene: TRBJ2-1
d_gene: NA
abundance: NA
CDR3aa: CASSLESLAIGEQFF
CDR3nt: TGCGCCAGCAGCCTCGAGAGCCTAGCAATCGGTGAGCAGTTCTTC

v_gene: TRBV6-5
j_gene: TRBJ2-7
d_gene: NA
abundance: NA
CDR3aa: CASSRPQGGQYF
CDR3nt: TGTGCCAGCAGCAGACCTCAGGGAGGGCAGTACTTC

v_gene: TRBV19
j_gene: TRBJ1-5
d_gene: NA
abundance: NA
CDR3aa: CASTLTGNSNQPQHF
CDR3nt: TGTGCCAGTACCCTAACAGGGAATAGCAATCAGCCCCAGCATTTT

v_gene: TRBV15
j_gene: TRBJ2-7
d_gene: NA
abundance: NA
CDR3aa: CATSRSSYEQYF
CDR3nt: TGTGCCACCAGCAGGAGCTCCTACGAGCAGTACTTC

v_gene: TRBV4-3
j_gene: TRBJ1-6
d_gene: NA
abundance: NA
CDR3aa: CASSQGEESPLHF
CDR3nt: TGCGCCAGCAGCCAAGGGGAGGAGTCACCCCTCCACTTT

v_gene: TRBV3-1/TRBV3-2
j_gene: TRBJ2-3
d_gene: NA
abundance: once
CDR3aa: CASSRWDLTTDTQYF
CDR3nt: TGTGCCAGCAGCCGGTGGGACTTAACCACAGATACGCAGTATTTT

v_gene: TRBV27
j_gene: TRBJ1-1
d_gene: NA
abundance: NA
CDR3aa: CASSQQTGFRTEAFF
CDR3nt: TGTGCCAGCAGTCAACAAACAGGATTTAGAACTGAAGCTTTCTTT

v_gene: TRBV18
j_gene: TRBJ1-4
d_gene: NA
abundance: NA
CDR3aa: CASSPPSTNEKLFF
CDR3nt: TGTGCCAGCTCACCACCCTCAACTAATGAAAAACTGTTTTTT

v_gene: TRBV4-3
j_gene: TRBJ2-7
d_gene: NA
abundance: NA
CDR3aa: CASSQEEEGLLYEQYF
CDR3nt: TGCGCCAGCAGCCAGGAAGAGGAGGGGCTCCTCTACGAGCAGTACTTC

v_gene: TRBV29-1
j_gene: TRBJ2-3
d_gene: TRBD2
abundance: NA
CDR3aa: CSVGRLAGGRRGTDTQYF
CDR3nt: TGCAGCGTTGGCCGGCTAGCGGGGGGAAGAAGGGGCACAGATACGCAGTATTTT

v_gene: TRBV6-6
j_gene: TRBJ1-2
d_gene: TRBD1
abundance: NA
CDR3aa: CASRRQGGGTAWGYGYTF
CDR3nt: TGTGCCAGCAGACGACAGGGAGGAGGTACCGCTTGGGGCTATGGCTACACCTTC

v_gene: TRBV27
j_gene: TRBJ2-7
d_gene: TRBD1
abundance: NA
CDR3aa: CASSLTGGYEQYF
CDR3nt: TGTGCCAGCAGTTTAACAGGGGGCTACGAGCAGTACTTC

v_gene: TRBV10-3
j_gene: TRBJ1-1
d_gene: NA
abundance: NA
CDR3aa: CAISAREIVENTEAFF
CDR3nt: TGTGCCATCAGTGCGAGGGAAATAGTAGAGAACACTGAAGCTTTCTTT

v_gene: TRBV5-6
j_gene: TRBJ1-1
d_gene: NA
abundance: NA
CDR3aa: CASNLGWNTEAFF
CDR3nt: TGTGCCAGCAACCTGGGGTGGAACACTGAAGCTTTCTTT

v_gene: TRBV4-3
j_gene: TRBJ2-7
d_gene: NA
abundance: NA
CDR3aa: CASSQVLQYTYEQYF
CDR3nt: TGCGCCAGCAGCCAAGTTCTGCAGTACACCTACGAGCAGTACTTC

v_gene: TRBV19
j_gene: TRBJ2-3
d_gene: TRBD2
abundance: NA
CDR3aa: CASSPSGAFTDTQYF
CDR3nt: TGTGCCAGTAGTCCTAGCGGGGCCTTCACAGATACGCAGTATTTT

v_gene: TRBV5-8
j_gene: TRBJ2-5
d_gene: NA
abundance: NA
CDR3aa: CASSLAGVERVPTQYF
CDR3nt: TGTGCCAGCAGCTTGGCCGGGGTTGAGAGGGTCCCGACCCAGTACTTC

v_gene: TRBV3-1/TRBV3-2
j_gene: TRBJ2-2
d_gene: NA
abundance: NA
CDR3aa: CASSQRHAGAGELFF
CDR3nt: TGTGCCAGCAGCCAGAGACACGCCGGAGCCGGGGAGCTGTTTTTT

v_gene: TRBV7-9
j_gene: TRBJ1-2
d_gene: TRBD1
abundance: NA
CDR3aa: CASSTGQGSGGYTF
CDR3nt: TGTGCCAGCAGCACCGGACAGGGCAGTGGAGGCTACACCTTC